This paragraph reports one T cell receptor beta chain. What it recognizes is unknown. Trimming pared 0 bases from V and 1 base from J, leaving 13 bases between. Looked up from germline, CDR1 is SGDLS and CDR2 is YYNGEE. The CDR3 runs to 16 residues. CD4+ cells of the naive, central memory, regulatory and stem cell-like memory types were sorted via CD45RO/CCR7/CD25/CD127/CD95/CD27. The sample comes from a study of beta chain features in type 1 diabetes. Reverse transcribing all isolated RNA meant expressed TCRB transcripts were sequenced. Read counts averaged roughly 3.7 million for samples of naive, central memory and regulatory T cells. Sequencing was performed with immunoSEQ multiplex PCR; in TCRdb, only in-frame clones are kept and a portion is missing. This sample has a few hundred thousand clones, with roughly 15% found just once. Study-level points and caveats: In type 1 diabetes patients, VDJ junctions had fewer insertions; deletions at these junctions were more frequent.

The chain recombines TRBV9 with TRBJ1-1; possibly TRBD1 for D (6 bases). The clonotype was recovered from a woman aged 18-30 years in good health. The sample was naive CD4+ T cells from blood. CDR3 bases: TGTGCCAGCAGCGTAGCAGGGGCCAAAGGGAACACTGAAGCTTTCTTT. It specifies CASSVAGAKGNTEAFF.